This record concerns one T cell receptor beta chain sequence. This sample stems from a study of OX40 agonist ivuxolimab in advanced cancers. Produced via immunoSEQ multiplex PCR; TCRdb's table is partial and in-frame only. The table includes about 62,000 clones, 70% to 80% detected once. V was clipped by 1 base and J by 8 bases, with 9 bases between them. The CDR3 totals 13 residues. Germline CDR1 MRHNA, CDR2 SNTAGT. The chain carries TRBV6-4 and TRBJ2-1; the D is unclear. Specimen: CD4+ or CD8+ T cells sorted from blood, collected in a trial of the OX40 agonist ivuxolimab. The receptor comes from an adult with an advanced solid tumor such as melanoma, head and neck, liver or kidney cancer. The CDR3 loop is CASSDLLWDEQFF. The CDR3 DNA is TGTGCCAGCAGTGACTTGCTCTGGGATGAGCAGTTCTTC.